The 2 T cell receptor beta chains reported below all come from one sample, sequenced in a study of CD8 T cells in ankylosing spondylitis. Study findings and constraints: There was a TCR beta motif, made of fewer than 10 highly homologous variants, that appeared characteristic of ankylosing spondylitis blood.

Antigens for these TCRs are unknown. TCRdb processed the 5' RACE reads anew with MiXCR; each CDR3 protein has one entry. The sample has roughly 670,000 distinct CDR3 sequences; around 20% are singletons. Sequencing used blood, either unsorted or a sorted T cell fraction (not recorded which). These receptors were collected from a male donor with ankylosing spondylitis.

This clonotype turned up a few times. The V gene is TRBV25-1, the J gene TRBJ1-1; D gene ambiguous. V shed 0 bases and J shed 1 base, with 12 bases lying between them. Germline CDR1 reads MGHDK; CDR2 reads SYGVNS. The CDR3 has 16 residues. The CDR3, as DNA: TGTGCCAGCAGTGAATATGGGCCGGACCCGAACACTGAAGCTTTCTTT. This sequence encodes CASSEYGPDPNTEAFF.

This sequence joins TRBV4-2 and TRBJ2-1, with D unresolved. Between the trimmed V and J ends, which lost 0 bases and 4 bases, there was a span of 7 bases. From germline, CDR1 is LGHNA and CDR2 YNFKEQ. There are 14 residues in the CDR3. The CDR3 here is CASSQEAKYNEQFF. In DNA, the CDR3 is TGTGCCAGCAGCCAAGAAGCGAAATACAATGAGCAGTTCTTC.